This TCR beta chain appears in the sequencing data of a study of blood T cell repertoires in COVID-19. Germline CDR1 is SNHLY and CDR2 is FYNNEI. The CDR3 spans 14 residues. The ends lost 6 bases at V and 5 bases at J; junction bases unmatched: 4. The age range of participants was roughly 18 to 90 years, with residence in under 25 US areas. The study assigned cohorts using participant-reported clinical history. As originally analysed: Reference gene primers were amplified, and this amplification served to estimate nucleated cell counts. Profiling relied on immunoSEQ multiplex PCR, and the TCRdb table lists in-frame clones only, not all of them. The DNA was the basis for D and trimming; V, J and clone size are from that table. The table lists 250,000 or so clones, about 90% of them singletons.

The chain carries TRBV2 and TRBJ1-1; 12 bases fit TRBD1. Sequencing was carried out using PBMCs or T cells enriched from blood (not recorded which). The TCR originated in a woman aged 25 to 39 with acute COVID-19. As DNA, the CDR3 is TGTGCCAGCAGCCGGGACAGGGGGCCGACTGAAGCTTTCTTT. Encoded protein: CASSRDRGPTEAFF.